These T cell receptor beta chains were read from a single sample in a study of tumor and adjacent non-tumor tissue in lung cancer. One entry per CDR3 protein, called by TCRdb with MiXCR from the multiplex PCR reads. The sample lists 120,000 or so distinct CDR3 sequences; 55% to 75% were seen once. Sequenced input: lung tumor tissue. These receptors all stem from a man aged 30 to 45 with non-small cell lung cancer. Each CDR3 is given with its conserved first and last residue. Fields, in order: V gene, D gene, clone size, J gene, CDR3 protein, CDR3 DNA. A D gene is named only where the DNA matches it firmly. Clone size appears in some rows only: once, few, many, or a class for an expanded clone.

V: TRBV10-2
D: .
size: .
J: TRBJ2-3
CDR3: CANRITDTQYF
DNA: TGCGCTAACAGGATTACAGATACGCAGTATTTT

V: TRBV13
D: TRBD2
size: .
J: TRBJ2-7
CDR3: CASSIAGGSYEQYF
DNA: TGTGCCAGCAGCATAGCGGGGGGGTCCTACGAGCAGTACTTC

V: TRBV20-1
D: .
size: .
J: TRBJ2-5
CDR3: CSASRLAGAGETQYF
DNA: TGCAGTGCTAGCCGCCTGGCGGGCGCGGGTGAGACCCAGTACTTC

V: TRBV11-1
D: .
size: .
J: TRBJ1-6
CDR3: CARSADTYNSPLHF
DNA: TGTGCCAGGAGCGCCGACACATATAATTCCCCGCTCCACTTT

V: TRBV29-1
D: .
size: many
J: TRBJ2-1
CDR3: CSVGRRSSYNEQFF
DNA: TGCAGCGTTGGCAGGAGGAGCTCCTACAATGAGCAGTTCTTC

V: TRBV12-5
D: .
size: .
J: TRBJ1-1
CDR3: CATPGESDTEAIF
DNA: TGTGCTACCCCGGGAGAGTCCGACACTGAAGCTATCTTT

V: TRBV6-5
D: .
size: many
J: TRBJ1-4
CDR3: CASRGIATNEKLFF
DNA: TGTGCCAGCAGGGGGATTGCAACTAATGAAAAACTGTTTTTT

V: TRBV5-6
D: .
size: many
J: TRBJ1-5
CDR3: CASRRGNQPQHF
DNA: TGTGCCAGCAGGAGGGGCAATCAGCCCCAGCATTTT

V: TRBV4-2
D: .
size: .
J: TRBJ2-1
CDR3: CASSQLVGGRYNEKFF
DNA: TGTGCCAGCAGCCAATTAGTGGGGGGGCGATACAATGAGAAGTTCTTC

V: TRBV11-2
D: .
size: .
J: TRBJ2-1
CDR3: CVGGPSRSSYNEQFF
DNA: TGTGTCGGTGGACCCTCACGTAGCTCCTACAATGAGCAGTTCTTC

V: TRBV6-5
D: .
size: few
J: TRBJ2-7
CDR3: CASSYSGDGSYEQYF
DNA: TGTGCCAGCAGTTACTCGGGGGACGGTTCCTACGAGCAGTACTTC

V: TRBV7-8
D: .
size: .
J: TRBJ1-6
CDR3: CATSSPTGSNSPLHF
DNA: TGTGCCACCAGCTCCCCGACAGGAAGTAATTCACCCCTCCACTTT

V: TRBV6-5
D: TRBD1
size: .
J: TRBJ1-4
CDR3: CASSSGQGEGKPFF
DNA: TGTGCCAGCAGTTCGGGACAGGGGGAGGGAAAACCGTTTTTT

V: TRBV29-1
D: .
size: .
J: TRBJ1-1
CDR3: CSIGSWGTQSEAFF
DNA: TGCAGCATTGGGAGTTGGGGTACGCAGTCTGAAGCTTTCTTT

V: TRBV6-6
D: .
size: .
J: TRBJ2-2
CDR3: CASSTGPHPRSTGELFF
DNA: TGTGCCAGCAGTACCGGACCTCATCCTCGAAGCACCGGGGAGCTGTTTTTT

V: TRBV11-2
D: .
size: once
J: TRBJ2-1
CDR3: CASRLGQITGANEQFF
DNA: TGTGCCAGCAGATTAGGGCAGATAACTGGGGCCAATGAGCAGTTCTTC

V: TRBV20-1
D: .
size: .
J: TRBJ1-6
CDR3: CNARRLYIELPLHF
DNA: TGCAATGCTAGACGACTCTATATTGAATTACCCCTCCACTTT

V: TRBV14
D: .
size: many
J: TRBJ2-7
CDR3: CASSQAITYEQYF
DNA: TGTGCCAGCAGCCAAGCTATTACCTACGAGCAGTACTTC

V: TRBV12-3/TRBV12-4
D: TRBD2
size: many
J: TRBJ2-7
CDR3: CASTKSGVSSYEQYF
DNA: TGTGCCAGCACCAAAAGCGGGGTTAGCTCCTACGAGCAGTACTTC

V: TRBV6-1
D: .
size: many
J: TRBJ2-7
CDR3: CASSELPSYEQYF
DNA: TGTGCCAGCAGTGAACTGCCTAGCTACGAGCAGTACTTC

V: TRBV11-2
D: .
size: .
J: TRBJ2-7
CDR3: CASKRAGYYYEQYF
DNA: TGTGCCAGCAAGCGGGCAGGGTATTACTACGAGCAGTACTTC

V: TRBV11-3
D: .
size: .
J: TRBJ2-3
CDR3: CTSSIEYTDTQYF
DNA: TGTACCAGCAGCATAGAATACACAGATACGCAGTATTTT

V: TRBV6-2/TRBV6-3
D: TRBD2
size: many
J: TRBJ2-2
CDR3: CASGLAGGITGELFF
DNA: TGTGCCAGTGGTCTAGCGGGAGGGATAACCGGGGAGCTGTTTTTT

V: TRBV5-4
D: TRBD2
size: .
J: TRBJ2-5
CDR3: CAGSVVTSGGTQYF
DNA: TGTGCCGGCAGCGTAGTGACTAGCGGAGGGACCCAGTACTTC

V: TRBV12-3/TRBV12-4
D: TRBD1
size: .
J: TRBJ1-1
CDR3: CASKGDRLNTEAFF
DNA: TGTGCCAGCAAAGGGGACAGATTGAACACTGAAGCTTTCTTT